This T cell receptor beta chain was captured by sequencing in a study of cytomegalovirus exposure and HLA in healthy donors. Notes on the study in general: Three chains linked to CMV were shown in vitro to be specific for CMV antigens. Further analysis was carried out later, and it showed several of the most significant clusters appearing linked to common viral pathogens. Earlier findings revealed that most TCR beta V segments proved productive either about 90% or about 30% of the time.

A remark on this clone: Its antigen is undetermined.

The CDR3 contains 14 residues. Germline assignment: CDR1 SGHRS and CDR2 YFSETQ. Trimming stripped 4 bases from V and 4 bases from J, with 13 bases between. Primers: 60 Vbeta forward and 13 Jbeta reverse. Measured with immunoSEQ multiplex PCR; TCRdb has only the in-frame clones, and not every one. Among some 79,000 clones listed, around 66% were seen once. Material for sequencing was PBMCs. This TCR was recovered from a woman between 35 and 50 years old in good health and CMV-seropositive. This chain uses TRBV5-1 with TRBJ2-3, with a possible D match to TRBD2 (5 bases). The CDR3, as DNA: TGCGCCAGCAGCGAGGGAATGCCATCAGATACGCAGTATTTT. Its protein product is CASSEGMPSDTQYF. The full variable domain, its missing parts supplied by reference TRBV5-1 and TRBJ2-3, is KAGVTQTPRYLIKTRGQQVTLSCSPISGHRSVSWYQQTPGQGLQFLFEYFSETQRNKGNFPGRFSGRQFSNSRSEMNVSTLELGDSALYLCASSEGMPSDTQYFGPGTRLTVL.